The clone carrying this T cell receptor (beta chain) has at least ten counts. Its target is not known. The data belong to a study of molecular identifiers for immune sequencing clone quantification. The overall study: Replicate RNA came from about 19,000 or 110,000 naive CD8 cells and was split five ways, and four parts were sequenced. Whole-study findings and limits: Even with 800,000 to 1,000,000 naive cells present, spiked Jurkat TCR RNA from one cell was reportedly detectable. Clones carrying above 20 RNA copies accounted for over 99% of effector molecules, under 1% in naive cells.

TCRdb independently ran MiXCR on the PCR reads; one entry per CDR3 protein. The table shows about 60,000 distinct CDR3 sequences, with around 19% occurring only once. The CD8+CD4-CCR7+CD45RA+ phenotype defined the sorted naive CD8 T cells. The receptor comes from a human donor in good health. Some libraries in this study had Jurkat cell RNA spiked in. The sample consisted of naive CD8+ T cells from blood, with Jurkat cell RNA spiked in. Documented subset: FACS-sorted CD8+CD4-CCR7+CD45RA+ naive T cells.

CDR3 amino acids: CASSGIAGATDTQYF. The CDR3 DNA reads as TGTGCCAGCAGCGGGATAGCGGGAGCGACAGATACGCAGTATTTT. The chain is built from TRBV9 and TRBJ2-3, with 9 bases that match TRBD2. CDR3 size: 15 residues. Germline V gene sequence: CDR1 SGDLS, CDR2 YYNGEE. The J segment lost 3 bases and the V segment lost 3 bases, leaving 5 bases of the junction unmatched.